This T cell receptor beta chain was identified in a study of OX40 agonist ivuxolimab in advanced cancers. Describing the broader study: The costimulatory receptor OX40 (CD134) was targeted by ivuxolimab, a fully human IgG2 agonistic monoclonal antibody. Intravenous ivuxolimab was administered to patients every 2 weeks at six dose levels: 0.01, 0.1, 0.3, 1.5, 3 and 10 mg/kg. Among the 50 to 55 dose-escalation patients, roughly 20 had hepatocellular carcinoma, 15 or so melanoma, 9 renal cell carcinoma and 9 head and neck cancer. In the dose-escalation cohort, 82.7% of patients were male, and the mean age was approximately 60 years, with a range of about 23 to 85. Patients were allowed to have had prior anti-PD-1, anti-PD-L1 or anti-CTLA-4 therapy, and about 40% of the dose-escalation patients had been treated with checkpoint inhibitors. Partial responses occurred in three dose-escalation patients, of whom one had hepatocellular carcinoma and two had cutaneous melanoma. The purpose of peripheral TCRbeta sequencing was to test whether ivuxolimab changed TCR sequence diversity and led to clonal T-cell expansion. The monotherapy dose-escalation portion (N of about 52 patients) of the phase I ivuxolimab trial is reported in the paper. The research as a whole found: After ivuxolimab, expanded clones were on average more numerous among CD8+ T cells than among CD4+ T cells. Partial responders in the 0.1-3.0 mg/kg groups had among the lowest normalized peripheral clonal expansion, especially among CD8+ T cells. At doses from 0.1 to 3.0 mg/kg, clonal expansion was seen in both CD4+ and CD8+ blood T cells between baseline and week 6. The antigen specificity of the peripheral T cells that underwent clonal expansion was not determined. Low levels of normalized T-cell clonal expansion were also seen in some patients who did not respond.

About this clone itself: The antigen it recognizes is unknown. No much larger clone exists at a distance of one base, and base qualities are not known.

For sequencing of the TCRbeta CDR3 region, genomic DNA was extracted from the sorted cells. The immunoSEQ Assay was used for sequencing of TCRbeta CDR3 regions. TCRdb's version of the immuneACCESS table is confined to in-frame rearrangements and falls short of the full clone set. An unresolved V gene accounts for under half of the shortfall where checked; the remainder is of unknown origin. Recorded for this sample are about 95,000 clones; approximately 89% of them occurred a single time. The top ten clonotypes cover 0.33% of the sample. The trial excluded patients who had a history of autoimmune disease or were on systemic immunosuppression. Peripheral blood for TCR sequencing was drawn from every dose cohort at baseline, at cycle 4 day 1 and at cycle 7 day 1. The samples were taken from a phase I, first-in-human, multicenter, open-label dose-escalation trial of ivuxolimab. The trial enrolled adults with locally advanced or metastatic head and neck squamous cell, hepatocellular, melanoma or renal cell carcinoma. Before TCR sequencing, CD4+ T cells and CD8+ T cells were sorted from peripheral blood as separate populations.

From a lookup of the germline V gene (reference sequence), CDR1 and CDR2 are MNHEY and SMNVEV. Trimming at the junction amounts to 3 bases on V and 3 bases on J, and the germline ends lie 8 bases apart. Including cysteine and phenylalanine, the CDR3 has 13 amino acids. Here the CDR3 DNA is all that survives: 39 bases in frame from base 1. This receptor chain uses TRBV27 and TRBJ1-2; the D gene cannot be named for sure. This clonotype was obtained from an adult with an advanced solid tumor such as melanoma, head and neck, liver or kidney cancer. Sequenced here: CD4+ or CD8+ T cells sorted from blood, sampled in a trial of the OX40 agonist ivuxolimab. The CDR3 sequence is CASSFHPHYGYTF. The DNA sequence is given as TGTGCCAGCAGTTTCCACCCCCACTATGGCTACACCTTC.